The rows below give T cell receptor beta chains drawn from one sample of a study of T cells in localized non-small cell lung cancer. Measured with immunoSEQ multiplex PCR; TCRdb has only the in-frame clones, and not every one. The sample lists around 15,000 clones, around nine tenths seen once, with under 35% in the top ten. Material: peripheral blood, obtained before any cancer treatment. The receptor set was obtained from a female donor older than 55 with stage III squamous cell lung carcinoma. Each CDR3 is given with its conserved first and last residue. Fields, in order: J gene, CDR3 length, V gene, CDR3 protein.

j_call: TRBJ1-5
cdr3_length: 15
v_call: TRBV28
cdr3_aa: CASSLGQGVNQPQHF

j_call: TRBJ1-2
cdr3_length: 14
v_call: TRBV7-2
cdr3_aa: CASSPDRSSDGYTF

j_call: TRBJ1-2
cdr3_length: 15
v_call: TRBV6-1
cdr3_aa: CASSESFAGRSGYTF

j_call: TRBJ2-7
cdr3_length: 17
v_call: TRBV13
cdr3_aa: CASSLGRGRGVIDEQYF

j_call: TRBJ2-2
cdr3_length: 13
v_call: TRBV7-7
cdr3_aa: CASSLTRTSELFF

j_call: TRBJ2-5
cdr3_length: 13
v_call: TRBV2
cdr3_aa: CASGRDSEETQYF

j_call: TRBJ2-1
cdr3_length: 13
v_call: TRBV27
cdr3_aa: CASSTNRDPEQFF

j_call: TRBJ2-2
cdr3_length: 14
v_call: TRBV5-6
cdr3_aa: CASSYTGNTGELFF

j_call: TRBJ2-3
cdr3_length: 15
v_call: TRBV11-2
cdr3_aa: CASSFGGRGRDTQYF

j_call: TRBJ1-1
cdr3_length: 13
v_call: TRBV9
cdr3_aa: CASSFSMNTEAFF

j_call: TRBJ2-3
cdr3_length: 18
v_call: TRBV27
cdr3_aa: CASSSGYPGLTISDTQYF

j_call: TRBJ2-3
cdr3_length: 15
v_call: TRBV7-9
cdr3_aa: CASSSSGTSGDTQYF

j_call: TRBJ2-1
cdr3_length: 15
v_call: TRBV6-6
cdr3_aa: CASKGTSGSGNEQFF

j_call: TRBJ1-5
cdr3_length: 15
v_call: TRBV7-2
cdr3_aa: CASRLGGGPDQPQHF

j_call: TRBJ2-5
cdr3_length: 12
v_call: TRBV28
cdr3_aa: CASSFGSETQYF

j_call: TRBJ2-2
cdr3_length: 13
v_call: TRBV7-2
cdr3_aa: CASSLEAGGELFF

j_call: TRBJ2-3
cdr3_length: 12
v_call: TRBV10-3
cdr3_aa: CAISEGADTQYF

j_call: TRBJ2-7
cdr3_length: 16
v_call: TRBV7-2
cdr3_aa: CASSLEGTSGAYEQYF

j_call: TRBJ2-7
cdr3_length: 14
v_call: TRBV7-2
cdr3_aa: CASSFRTVGYEQYF

j_call: TRBJ1-4
cdr3_length: 15
v_call: TRBV5-1
cdr3_aa: CASKWNRERNEKLFF

j_call: TRBJ1-6
cdr3_length: 14
v_call: TRBV7-9
cdr3_aa: CASSLVYRGSPLHF

j_call: TRBJ1-2
cdr3_length: 14
v_call: TRBV6-5
cdr3_aa: CASRKTDRPYGYTF